Following are 10 T cell receptor beta chains from one sample sequenced in a study of blood T cell repertoires in COVID-19. The repertoire was sequenced with immunoSEQ multiplex PCR; TCRdb's copy has only in-frame clones and lacks some. The profile shows fewer than 100,000 clones, roughly 89% of them singletons. Sample: peripheral blood. These receptors all stem from a woman aged 50 to 65 in a cohort sampled during active COVID-19.

The V and J genes are TRBV5-6 and TRBJ2-2, with D perhaps TRBD1 (6 bases). Germline V gene sequence: CDR1 SGHDT, CDR2 YYEEEE. The CDR3 totals 16 residues. The V and J ends lost 3 bases and 5 bases respectively, with 17 bases between them. The CDR3 DNA sequence: TGTGCCAGCAGCTCGACAGGAACCCTATTGACCGGGGAGCTGTTTTTT. Residues: CASSSTGTLLTGELFF. Full variable domain (missing parts from reference TRBV5-6 and TRBJ2-2): DAGVTQSPTHLIKTRGQQVTLRCSPKSGHDTVSWYQQALGQGPQFIFQYYEEEERQRGNFPDRFSGHQFPNYSSELNVNALLLGDSALYLCASSSTGTLLTGELFFGEGSRLTVL.

V usage is TRBV5-6 and J usage is TRBJ2-3; 7 nucleotides agree with TRBD2. Germline-derived CDR1 and CDR2 are SGHDT and YYEEEE. This CDR3 comprises 18 residues. J lost 0 bases, V lost 6 bases, and 16 bases had no gene match. CDR3 residues: CASIGSLEVGRSTDTQYF. The DNA for the CDR3 is TGTGCCAGCATCGGTTCCCTCGAGGTCGGGAGGAGCACAGATACGCAGTATTTT.

The gene calls are TRBV27 and TRBJ1-2; D is uncertain. V was cut by 4 bases and J by 4 bases, with 19 bases left in between. CDR1 is MNHEY, CDR2 SMNVEV, per germline (reference sequence). The CDR3 has 16 residues. CDR3 amino acids: CASSWSWGDIRYGYTF. Here the CDR3 DNA reads TGTGCCAGCAGTTGGTCTTGGGGAGACATTCGCTATGGCTACACCTTC.

This clone was seen just once. V is TRBV24-1 and J is TRBJ2-1; 10 nucleotides line up with TRBD2. This CDR3 contains 16 residues. From germline, CDR1 is KGHDR and CDR2 SFDVKD. The ends lost 0 bases at V and 4 bases at J; junction bases unmatched: 2. The CDR3 spells CATSDLSGGGYNEQFF. Here the CDR3 DNA reads TGTGCCACCAGTGATTTGAGCGGGGGGGGTTACAATGAGCAGTTCTTC.

This clone occurred a few times. The chain uses TRBV10-3 and TRBJ1-5, with 7 bases lining up with TRBD1. V lost 10 bases to trimming and J lost 5 bases; unmatched junction nucleotides: 8. The CDR3 length is 13 residues. CDR1 is ENHRY, CDR2 SYGVKD, per germline. This chain's CDR3 is CATTGLADQPQHF. The DNA for the CDR3 is TGTGCCACGACAGGGTTAGCCGATCAGCCCCAGCATTTT.

This sequence joins TRBV6-5 and TRBJ1-4, with a tentative D call TRBD1 (5 bases). The V gene lost 11 bases and the J gene lost 1 base, with 11 bases spanning the gap. The CDR3 is 13 amino acids. Germline CDR1 reads MNHEY; CDR2 reads SVGAGI. This chain's CDR3 is CAAGWETNEKLFF. DNA of the CDR3: TGTGCCGCAGGGTGGGAAACTAATGAAAAACTGTTTTTT.

The chain uses TRBV11-2 and TRBJ2-7, with a weak D call TRBD1 (6 bases). Trimming removed 5 bases at V and 5 bases at J, with 10 bases between. The CDR3 runs 12 residues. Germline V gives CDR1 SGHAT, CDR2 FQNNGV. The CDR3 DNA reads TGTGCCAGCAGCGCACACAGGGACGAGCAGTACTTC. Its translation: CASSAHRDEQYF.

The chain links TRBV19 to TRBJ1-3; no firm D call. The ends were cut back, 5 bases at V and 2 bases at J, with 10 bases in the middle. The germline CDR1 and CDR2 sequences are LNHDA and SQIVND (reference sequence). This CDR3 is built from 14 residues. CDR3 amino acids: CASSLGSAGNTIYF. The CDR3, as DNA: TGTGCCAGTAGTTTAGGCTCAGCTGGAAACACCATATATTTT. The full variable domain, its missing parts supplied by reference TRBV19 and TRBJ1-3, is DGGITQSPKYLFRKEGQNVTLSCEQNLNHDAMYWYRQDPGQGLRLIYYSQIVNDFQKGDIAEGYSVSREKKESFPLTVTSAQKNPTAFYLCASSLGSAGNTIYFGEGSWLTVV.

The CDR3 region has the DNA TGTGCCAGCAGCCAAGATCTCGCGGGGGGGAAGACCCAGTACTTC. As protein: CASSQDLAGGKTQYF. The rearrangement joins TRBV3-1 (or the pseudogene TRBV3-2) to TRBJ2-5; 9 positions agree with TRBD2. The junction had 5 bases not matched to a gene; V was cut back by 0 bases and J by 6 bases. Germline V gives CDR1 LGHDT, CDR2 YNNKEL (reference sequence). This CDR3 has 15 amino acids.

The V gene is TRBV21-1, the J gene TRBJ2-2; TRBD1, the table's D call, lacks a check against the DNA. TRBV21-1 is a pseudogene locus. The CDR3 spans 17 residues. CDR3 protein: CASTTSWGDRGPGELFF. The CDR3 DNA sequence: TGTGCCAGCACCACATCCTGGGGGGACAGGGGTCCCGGGGAGCTGTTTTTT.